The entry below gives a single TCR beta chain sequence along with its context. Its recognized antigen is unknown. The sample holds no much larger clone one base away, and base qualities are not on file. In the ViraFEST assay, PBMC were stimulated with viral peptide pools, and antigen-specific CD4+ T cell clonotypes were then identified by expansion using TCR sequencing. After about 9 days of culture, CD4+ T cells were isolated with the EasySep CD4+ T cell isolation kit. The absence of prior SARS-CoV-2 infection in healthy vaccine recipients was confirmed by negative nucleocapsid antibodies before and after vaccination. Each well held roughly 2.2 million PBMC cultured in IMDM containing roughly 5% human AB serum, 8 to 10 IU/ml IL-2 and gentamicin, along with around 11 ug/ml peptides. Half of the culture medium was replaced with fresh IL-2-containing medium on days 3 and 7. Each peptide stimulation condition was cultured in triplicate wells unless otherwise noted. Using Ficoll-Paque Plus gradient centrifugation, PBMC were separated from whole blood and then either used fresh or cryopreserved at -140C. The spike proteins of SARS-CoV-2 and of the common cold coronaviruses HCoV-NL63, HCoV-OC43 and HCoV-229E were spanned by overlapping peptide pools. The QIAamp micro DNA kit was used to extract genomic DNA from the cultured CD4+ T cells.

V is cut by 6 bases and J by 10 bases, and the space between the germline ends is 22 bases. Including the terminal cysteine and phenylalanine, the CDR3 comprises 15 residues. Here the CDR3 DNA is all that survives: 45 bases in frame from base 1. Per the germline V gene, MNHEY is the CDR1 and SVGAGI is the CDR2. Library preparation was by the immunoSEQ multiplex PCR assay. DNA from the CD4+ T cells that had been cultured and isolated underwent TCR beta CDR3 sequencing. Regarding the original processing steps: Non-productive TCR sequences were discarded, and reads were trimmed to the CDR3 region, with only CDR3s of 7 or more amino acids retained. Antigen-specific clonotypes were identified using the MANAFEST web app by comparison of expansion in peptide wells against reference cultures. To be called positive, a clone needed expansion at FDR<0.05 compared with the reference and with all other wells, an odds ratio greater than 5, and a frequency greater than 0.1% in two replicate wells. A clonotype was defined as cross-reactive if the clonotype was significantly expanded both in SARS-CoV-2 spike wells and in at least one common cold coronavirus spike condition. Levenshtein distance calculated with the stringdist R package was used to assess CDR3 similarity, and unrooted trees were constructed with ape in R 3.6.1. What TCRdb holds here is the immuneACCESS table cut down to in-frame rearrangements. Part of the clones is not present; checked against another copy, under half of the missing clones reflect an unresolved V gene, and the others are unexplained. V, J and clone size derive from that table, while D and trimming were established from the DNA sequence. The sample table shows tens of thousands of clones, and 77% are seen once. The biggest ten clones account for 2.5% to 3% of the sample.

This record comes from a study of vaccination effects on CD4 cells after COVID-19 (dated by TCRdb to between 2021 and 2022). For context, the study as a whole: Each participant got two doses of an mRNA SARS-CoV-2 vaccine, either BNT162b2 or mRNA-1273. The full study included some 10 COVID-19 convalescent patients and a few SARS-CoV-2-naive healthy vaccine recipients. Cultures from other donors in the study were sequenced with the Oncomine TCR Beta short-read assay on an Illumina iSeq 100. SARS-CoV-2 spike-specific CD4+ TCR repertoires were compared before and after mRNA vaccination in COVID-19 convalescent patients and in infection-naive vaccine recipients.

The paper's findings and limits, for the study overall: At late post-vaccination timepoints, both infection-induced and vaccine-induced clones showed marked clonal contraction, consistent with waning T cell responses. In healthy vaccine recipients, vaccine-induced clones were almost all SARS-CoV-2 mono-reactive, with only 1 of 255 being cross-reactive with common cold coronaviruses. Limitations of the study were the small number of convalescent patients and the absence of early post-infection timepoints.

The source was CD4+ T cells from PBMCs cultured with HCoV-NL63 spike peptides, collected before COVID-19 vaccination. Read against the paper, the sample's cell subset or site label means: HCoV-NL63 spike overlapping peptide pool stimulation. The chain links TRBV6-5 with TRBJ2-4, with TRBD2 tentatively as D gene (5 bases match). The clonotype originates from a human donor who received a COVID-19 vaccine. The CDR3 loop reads CASRFHRDGDLIQYF. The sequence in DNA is TGTGCCAGCAGATTCCACCGAGACGGGGATTTAATTCAGTACTTC.